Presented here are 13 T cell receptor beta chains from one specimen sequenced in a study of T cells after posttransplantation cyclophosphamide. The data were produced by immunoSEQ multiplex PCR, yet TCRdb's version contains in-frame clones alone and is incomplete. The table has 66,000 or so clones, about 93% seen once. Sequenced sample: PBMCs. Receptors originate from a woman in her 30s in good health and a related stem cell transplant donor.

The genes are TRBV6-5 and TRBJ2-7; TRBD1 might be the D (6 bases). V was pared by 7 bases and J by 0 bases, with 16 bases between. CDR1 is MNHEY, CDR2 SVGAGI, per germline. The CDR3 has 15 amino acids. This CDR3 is CASKRRTDSSYEQYF. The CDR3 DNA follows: TGTGCCAGCAAGCGGCGGACAGATAGCTCCTACGAGCAGTACTTC.

The DNA of the CDR3 is TGTGCCAGCAGTCCTGAACCGGAGAGCACTGAAGCTTTCTTT. Translating it yields CASSPEPESTEAFF. The chain recombines TRBV6-4 with TRBJ1-1; D not resolved. The CDR3 runs 14 residues. Germline V gene lookup returns CDR1 MRHNA and CDR2 SNTAGT. Trimming left V 5 bases short and J 4 bases short, with 14 bases between.

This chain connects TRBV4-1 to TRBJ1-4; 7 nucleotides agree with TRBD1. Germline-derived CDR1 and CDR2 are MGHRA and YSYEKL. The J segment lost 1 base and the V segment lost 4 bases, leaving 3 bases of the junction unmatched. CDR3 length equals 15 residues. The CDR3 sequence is CASSPRDRTNEKLFF. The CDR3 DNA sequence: TGCGCCAGCAGCCCTCGGGACAGAACTAATGAAAAACTGTTTTTT.

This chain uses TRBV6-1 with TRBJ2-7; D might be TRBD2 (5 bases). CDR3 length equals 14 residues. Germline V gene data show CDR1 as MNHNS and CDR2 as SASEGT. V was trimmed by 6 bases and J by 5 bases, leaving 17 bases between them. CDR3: CASSSRSGVNEQYF. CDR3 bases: TGTGCCAGCAGCTCGCGGTCCGGGGTAAACGAGCAGTACTTC.

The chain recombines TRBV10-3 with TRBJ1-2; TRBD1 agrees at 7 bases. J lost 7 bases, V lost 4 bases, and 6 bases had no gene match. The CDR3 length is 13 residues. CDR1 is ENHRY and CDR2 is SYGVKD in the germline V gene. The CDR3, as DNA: TGTGCCATCAGTGTTGGGACAGAGGGTGGCTACACCTTC. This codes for CAISVGTEGGYTF.

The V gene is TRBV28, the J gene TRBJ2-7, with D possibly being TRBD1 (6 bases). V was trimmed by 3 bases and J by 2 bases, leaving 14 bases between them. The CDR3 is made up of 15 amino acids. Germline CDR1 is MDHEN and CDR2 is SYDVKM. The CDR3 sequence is CASSFLGQQAYEQYF. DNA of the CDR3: TGTGCCAGCAGTTTTTTGGGACAACAGGCCTACGAGCAGTACTTC.

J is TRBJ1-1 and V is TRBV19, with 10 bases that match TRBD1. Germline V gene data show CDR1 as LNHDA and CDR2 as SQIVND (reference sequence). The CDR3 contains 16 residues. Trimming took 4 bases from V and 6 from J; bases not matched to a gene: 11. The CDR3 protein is CASSTGRGTGVSEAFF. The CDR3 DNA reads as TGTGCCAGTAGTACGGGGCGCGGGACAGGGGTTTCTGAAGCTTTCTTT. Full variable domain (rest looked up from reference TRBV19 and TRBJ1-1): DGGITQSPKYLFRKEGQNVTLSCEQNLNHDAMYWYRQDPGQGLRLIYYSQIVNDFQKGDIAEGYSVSREKKESFPLTVTSAQKNPTAFYLCASSTGRGTGVSEAFFGQGTRLTVV.

The CDR3 nucleotides are TGTGCCAGCAGCCTTCCCGAGGACTATGGCTACACCTTC. Protein product: CASSLPEDYGYTF. V and J are TRBV5-5 and TRBJ1-2; D is unresolved. The germline CDR1 and CDR2 sequences are SGHKS and YYEKEE (reference sequence). V dropped 4 bases and J dropped 3 bases, with 10 bases sitting between them. There are 13 residues in the CDR3.

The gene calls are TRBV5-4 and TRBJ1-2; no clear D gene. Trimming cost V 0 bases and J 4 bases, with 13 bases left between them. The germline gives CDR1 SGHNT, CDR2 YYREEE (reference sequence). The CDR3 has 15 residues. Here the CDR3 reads CASSLDRGIGYGYTF. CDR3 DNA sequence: TGTGCCAGCAGCTTGGATCGGGGAATCGGCTATGGCTACACCTTC.

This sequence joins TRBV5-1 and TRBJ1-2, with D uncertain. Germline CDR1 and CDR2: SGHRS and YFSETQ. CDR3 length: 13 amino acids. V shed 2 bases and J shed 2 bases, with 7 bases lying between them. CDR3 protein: CASSLALNYGYTF. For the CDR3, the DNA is TGCGCCAGCAGCTTAGCCTTAAACTATGGCTACACCTTC.

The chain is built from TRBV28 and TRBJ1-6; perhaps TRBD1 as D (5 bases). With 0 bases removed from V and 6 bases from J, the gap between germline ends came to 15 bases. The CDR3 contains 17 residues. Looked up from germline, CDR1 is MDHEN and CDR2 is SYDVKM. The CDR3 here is CASSLWGGTGGNSPLHF. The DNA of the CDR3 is TGTGCCAGCAGTTTATGGGGGGGTACCGGGGGTAATTCACCCCTCCACTTT.

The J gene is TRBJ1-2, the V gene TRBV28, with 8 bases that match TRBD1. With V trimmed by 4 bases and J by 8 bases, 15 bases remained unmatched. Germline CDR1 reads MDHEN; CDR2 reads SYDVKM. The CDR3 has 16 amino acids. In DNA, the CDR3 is TGTGCCAGCAGTTCCACCCCTGGACAGGGCATGGGCGGCTACACCTTC. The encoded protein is CASSSTPGQGMGGYTF.

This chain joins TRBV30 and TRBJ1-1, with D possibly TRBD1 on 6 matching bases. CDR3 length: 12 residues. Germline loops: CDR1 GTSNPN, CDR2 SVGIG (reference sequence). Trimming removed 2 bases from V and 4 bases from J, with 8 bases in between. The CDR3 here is CAWSQGGTEAFF. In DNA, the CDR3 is TGTGCCTGGAGTCAAGGGGGCACTGAAGCTTTCTTT.